The present entry profiles one T cell receptor beta chain with its context. Its specificity is not known. Libraries were prepared by immunoSEQ multiplex PCR; TCRdb keeps only in-frame clonotypes and omits some of them. The data show more than 2,000,000 clones, over 90% seen once. V was cut by 5 bases and J by 0 bases, with 11 bases left in between. In germline, CDR1 is MDHEN, CDR2 SYDVKM. This CDR3 contains 16 residues. The data stem from a study of shared clonotypes between healthy human individuals. The overall study: Ranging from 18 to 49 in age, donors were a couple of women and three men.

Study-wide results and caveats: Sampling involved blood alone; tissue repertoires likely differ. An effect of sequencing depth on clonotype sharing among donors was expected. Estimated richness was generally greater in naive than memory subsets.

Source material: naive CD4+ T cells from PBMCs. Subset given: CD45RA+ positively selected. V gene TRBV28 combines with J gene TRBJ2-6; D is unclear. The sequence was collected from a man between 18 and 35 years old in good health. Some clones in this sample may be carry-over from other donors' samples. CDR3 nucleotide sequence: TGTGCCAGCAGTCCCGTACCGCACTCTGGGGCCAACGTCCTGACTTTC. Translated, it gives CASSPVPHSGANVLTF.